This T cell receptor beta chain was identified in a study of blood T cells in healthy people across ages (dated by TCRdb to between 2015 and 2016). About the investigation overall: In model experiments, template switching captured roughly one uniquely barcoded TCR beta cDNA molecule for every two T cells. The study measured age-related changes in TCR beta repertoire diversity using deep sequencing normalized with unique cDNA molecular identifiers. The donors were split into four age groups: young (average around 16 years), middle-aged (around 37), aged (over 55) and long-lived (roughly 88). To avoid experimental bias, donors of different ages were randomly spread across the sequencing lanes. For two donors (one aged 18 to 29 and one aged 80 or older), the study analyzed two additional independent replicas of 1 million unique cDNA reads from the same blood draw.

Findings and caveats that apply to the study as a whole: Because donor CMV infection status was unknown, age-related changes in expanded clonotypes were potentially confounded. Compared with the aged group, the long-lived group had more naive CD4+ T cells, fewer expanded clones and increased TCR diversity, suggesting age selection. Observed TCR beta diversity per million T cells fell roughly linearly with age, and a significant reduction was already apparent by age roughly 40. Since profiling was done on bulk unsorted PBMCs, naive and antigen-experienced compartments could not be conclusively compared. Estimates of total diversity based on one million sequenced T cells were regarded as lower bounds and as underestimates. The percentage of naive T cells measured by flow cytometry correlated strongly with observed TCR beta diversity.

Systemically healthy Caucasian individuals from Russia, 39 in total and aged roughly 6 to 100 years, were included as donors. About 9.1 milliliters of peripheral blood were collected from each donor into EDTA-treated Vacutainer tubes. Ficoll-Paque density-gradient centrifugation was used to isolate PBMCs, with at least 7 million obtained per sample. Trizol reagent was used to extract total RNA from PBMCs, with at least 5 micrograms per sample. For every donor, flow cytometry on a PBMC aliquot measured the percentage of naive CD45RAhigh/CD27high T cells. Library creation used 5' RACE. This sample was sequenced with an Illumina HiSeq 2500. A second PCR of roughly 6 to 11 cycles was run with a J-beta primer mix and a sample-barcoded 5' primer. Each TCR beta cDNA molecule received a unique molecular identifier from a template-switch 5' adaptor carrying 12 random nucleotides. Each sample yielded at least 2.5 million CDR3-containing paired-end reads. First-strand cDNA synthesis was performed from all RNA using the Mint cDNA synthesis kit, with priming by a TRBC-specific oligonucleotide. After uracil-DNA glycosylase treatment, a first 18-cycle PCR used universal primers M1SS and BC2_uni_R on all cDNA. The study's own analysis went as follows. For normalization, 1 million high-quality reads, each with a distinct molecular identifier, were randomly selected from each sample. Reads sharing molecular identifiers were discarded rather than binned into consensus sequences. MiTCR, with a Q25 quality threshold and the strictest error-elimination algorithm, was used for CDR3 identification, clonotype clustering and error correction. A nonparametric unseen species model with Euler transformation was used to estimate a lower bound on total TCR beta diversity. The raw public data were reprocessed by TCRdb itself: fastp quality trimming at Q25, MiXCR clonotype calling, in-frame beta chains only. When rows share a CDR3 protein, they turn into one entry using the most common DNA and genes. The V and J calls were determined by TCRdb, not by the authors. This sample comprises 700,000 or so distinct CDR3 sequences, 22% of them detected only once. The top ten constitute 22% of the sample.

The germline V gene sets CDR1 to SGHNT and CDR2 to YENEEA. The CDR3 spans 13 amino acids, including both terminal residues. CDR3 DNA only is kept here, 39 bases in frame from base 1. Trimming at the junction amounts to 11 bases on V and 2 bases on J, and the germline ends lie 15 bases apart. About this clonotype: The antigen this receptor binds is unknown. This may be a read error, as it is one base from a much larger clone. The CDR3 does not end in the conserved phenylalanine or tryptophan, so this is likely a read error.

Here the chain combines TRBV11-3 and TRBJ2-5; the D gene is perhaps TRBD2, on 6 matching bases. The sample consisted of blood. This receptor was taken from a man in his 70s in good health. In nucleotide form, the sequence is TGTGCCTCCGCCCGCGGGGCTCAAGAGACCCAGTACTCC. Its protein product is CASARGAQETQYS.